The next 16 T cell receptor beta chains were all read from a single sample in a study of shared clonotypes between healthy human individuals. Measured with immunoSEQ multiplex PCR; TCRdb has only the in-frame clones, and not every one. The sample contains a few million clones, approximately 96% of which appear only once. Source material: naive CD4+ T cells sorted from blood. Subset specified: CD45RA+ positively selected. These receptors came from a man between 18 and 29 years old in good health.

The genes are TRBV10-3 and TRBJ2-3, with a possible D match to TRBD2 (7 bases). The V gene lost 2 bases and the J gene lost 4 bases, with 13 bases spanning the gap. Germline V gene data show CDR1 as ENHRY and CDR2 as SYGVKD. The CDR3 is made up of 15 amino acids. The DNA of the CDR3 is TGTGCCATCAGTGAGGGGGGGGCAATCCCAGATACGCAGTATTTT. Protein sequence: CAISEGGAIPDTQYF.

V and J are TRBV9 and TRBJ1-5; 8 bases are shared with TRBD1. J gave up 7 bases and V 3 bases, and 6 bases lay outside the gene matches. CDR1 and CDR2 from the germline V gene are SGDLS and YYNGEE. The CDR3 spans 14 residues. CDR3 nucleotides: TGTGCCAGCAGCGCGACAGGGGCCAAACAGCCCCAGCATTTT. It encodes CASSATGAKQPQHF.

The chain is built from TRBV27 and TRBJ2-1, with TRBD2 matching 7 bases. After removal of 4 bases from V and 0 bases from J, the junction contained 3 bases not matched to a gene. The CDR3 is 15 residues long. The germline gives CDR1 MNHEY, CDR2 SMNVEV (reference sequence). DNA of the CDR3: TGTGCCAGCAGTTGGGGGGGGAGCTCCTACAATGAGCAGTTCTTC. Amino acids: CASSWGGSSYNEQFF.

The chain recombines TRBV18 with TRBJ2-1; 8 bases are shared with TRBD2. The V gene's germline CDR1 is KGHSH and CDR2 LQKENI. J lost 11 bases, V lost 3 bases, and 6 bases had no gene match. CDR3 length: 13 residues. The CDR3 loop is CASSPSTSEKQFF. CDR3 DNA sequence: TGTGCCAGCTCACCCTCGACTAGCGAAAAGCAGTTCTTC.

DNA of the CDR3: TGTGCCAGCTCACCCCGGGACCTCTCTGGAAACACCATATATTTT. It yields the protein CASSPRDLSGNTIYF. The V call is TRBV18, the J call TRBJ1-3, with D maybe TRBD1 (5 bases). This CDR3 has 15 residues. From germline, CDR1 is KGHSH and CDR2 LQKENI. Trimming removed 3 bases from V and 0 bases from J, with 9 bases in between.

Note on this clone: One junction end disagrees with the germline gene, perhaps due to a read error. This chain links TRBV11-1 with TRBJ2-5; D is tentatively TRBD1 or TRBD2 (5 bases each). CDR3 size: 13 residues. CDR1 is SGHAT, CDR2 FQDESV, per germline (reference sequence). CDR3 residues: CASSFWGTETQYF. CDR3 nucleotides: TGCGCCAGCAGCTTTTGGGGGACGGAGACCCAGTACTTC.

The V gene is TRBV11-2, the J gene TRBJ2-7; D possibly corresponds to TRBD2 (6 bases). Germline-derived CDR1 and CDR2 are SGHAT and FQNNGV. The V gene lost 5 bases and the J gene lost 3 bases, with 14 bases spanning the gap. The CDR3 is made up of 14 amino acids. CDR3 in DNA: TGTGCCAGCAGCCGGGGGAGCCCCCTCTACGAGCAGTACTTC. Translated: CASSRGSPLYEQYF.

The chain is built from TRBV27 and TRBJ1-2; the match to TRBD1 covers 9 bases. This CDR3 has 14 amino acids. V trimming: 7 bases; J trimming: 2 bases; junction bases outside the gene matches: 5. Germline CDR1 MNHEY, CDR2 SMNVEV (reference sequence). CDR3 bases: TGTGCCAGCACCAGACAGGGGGGAAACTATGGCTACACCTTC. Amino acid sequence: CASTRQGGNYGYTF.

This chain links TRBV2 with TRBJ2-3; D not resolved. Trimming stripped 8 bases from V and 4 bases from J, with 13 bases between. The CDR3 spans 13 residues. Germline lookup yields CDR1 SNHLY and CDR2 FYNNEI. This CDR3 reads CASGDRWADTQYF. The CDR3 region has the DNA TGTGCCAGCGGAGATCGTTGGGCAGATACGCAGTATTTT.

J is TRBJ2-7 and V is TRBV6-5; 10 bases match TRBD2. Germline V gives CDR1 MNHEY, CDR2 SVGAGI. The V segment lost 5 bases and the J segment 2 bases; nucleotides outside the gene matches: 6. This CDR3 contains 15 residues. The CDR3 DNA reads TGTGCCAGCAGTCCGCGGACTAGCGGCCCCTACGAGCAGTACTTC. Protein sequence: CASSPRTSGPYEQYF.

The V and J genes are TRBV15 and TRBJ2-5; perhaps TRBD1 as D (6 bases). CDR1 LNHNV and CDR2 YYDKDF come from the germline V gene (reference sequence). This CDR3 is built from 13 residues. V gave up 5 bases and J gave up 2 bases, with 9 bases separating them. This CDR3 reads CATSGRGQETQYF. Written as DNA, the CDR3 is TGTGCCACCAGCGGAAGGGGGCAAGAGACCCAGTACTTC.

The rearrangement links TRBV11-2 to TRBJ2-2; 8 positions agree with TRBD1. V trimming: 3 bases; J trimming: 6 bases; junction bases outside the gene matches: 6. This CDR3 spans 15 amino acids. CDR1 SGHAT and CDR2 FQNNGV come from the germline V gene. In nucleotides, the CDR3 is TGTGCCAGCAGCTTCTGGACAGGGAAAGCCGGGGAGCTGTTTTTT. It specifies CASSFWTGKAGELFF.

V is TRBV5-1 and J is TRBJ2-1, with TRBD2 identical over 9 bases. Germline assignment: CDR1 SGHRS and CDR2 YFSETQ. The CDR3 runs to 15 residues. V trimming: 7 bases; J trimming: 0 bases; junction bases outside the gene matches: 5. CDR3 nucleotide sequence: TGCGCCAGCGGCGTTAGCGGGGGCTCCTACAATGAGCAGTTCTTC. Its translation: CASGVSGGSYNEQFF.

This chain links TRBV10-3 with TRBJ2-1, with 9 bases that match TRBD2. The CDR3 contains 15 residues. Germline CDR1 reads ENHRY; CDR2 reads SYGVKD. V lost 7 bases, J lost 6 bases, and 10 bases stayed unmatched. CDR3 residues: CAINPSGTLGNEQFF. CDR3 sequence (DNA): TGTGCCATCAATCCTAGCGGGACCTTGGGCAATGAGCAGTTCTTC.

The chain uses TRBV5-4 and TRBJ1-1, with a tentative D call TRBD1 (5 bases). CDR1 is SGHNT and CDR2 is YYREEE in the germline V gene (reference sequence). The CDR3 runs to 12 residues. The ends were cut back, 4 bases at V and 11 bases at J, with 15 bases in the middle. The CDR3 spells CASSRDSYRAFF. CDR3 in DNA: TGTGCCAGCAGCCGAGACAGCTATAGGGCTTTCTTT.

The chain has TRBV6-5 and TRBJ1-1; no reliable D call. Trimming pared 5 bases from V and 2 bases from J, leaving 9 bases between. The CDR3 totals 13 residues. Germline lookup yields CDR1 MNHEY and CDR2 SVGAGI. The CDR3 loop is CASSTERNTEAFF. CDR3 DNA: TGTGCCAGCAGTACGGAGAGAAACACTGAAGCTTTCTTT.